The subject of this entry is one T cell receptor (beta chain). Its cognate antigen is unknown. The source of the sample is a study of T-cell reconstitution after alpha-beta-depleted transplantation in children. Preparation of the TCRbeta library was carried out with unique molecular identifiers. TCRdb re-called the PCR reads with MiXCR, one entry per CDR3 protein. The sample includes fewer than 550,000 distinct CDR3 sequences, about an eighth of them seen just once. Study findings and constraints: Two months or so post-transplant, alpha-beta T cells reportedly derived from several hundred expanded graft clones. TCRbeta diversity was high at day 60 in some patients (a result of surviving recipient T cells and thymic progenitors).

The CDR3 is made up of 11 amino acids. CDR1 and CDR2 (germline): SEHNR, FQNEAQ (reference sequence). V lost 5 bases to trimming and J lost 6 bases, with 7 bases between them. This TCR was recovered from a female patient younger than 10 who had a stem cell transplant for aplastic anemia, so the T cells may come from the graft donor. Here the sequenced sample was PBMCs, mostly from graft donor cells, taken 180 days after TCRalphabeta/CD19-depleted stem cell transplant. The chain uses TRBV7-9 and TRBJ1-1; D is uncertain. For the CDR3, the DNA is TGTGCCAGCAGCAGGGAGGCTGAAGCTTTCTTT. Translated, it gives CASSREAEAFF.